Listed below are T cell receptor beta chains from one sample, sequenced in a study of cytomegalovirus exposure and HLA in healthy donors. TCRdb's copy holds only in-frame clones and misses some; the assay was immunoSEQ multiplex PCR. The top ten clones hold approximately 9.8% of a sample with roughly 150,000 clones, 70% to 80% of them seen once. Sequences were obtained from PBMCs. These receptors came from a man aged 18 to 29 in good health and CMV-seropositive. The CDR3 runs from the conserved cysteine through the conserved F or W. The D gene is left open where the match is weak. Some rows mark clone size as missing; the rest say once, few, many or name a class of expanded clone.

v_gene	abundance	d_gene	j_gene	CDR3aa	CDR3nt
TRBV7-9	.	TRBD1	TRBJ2-7	CASSSSRDSGFHEQYF	TGTGCCAGCAGCTCGAGTAGGGACAGTGGTTTCCACGAGCAGTACTTC
TRBV7-8	.	.	TRBJ2-7	CASSLEDKAYEQYF	TGTGCCAGCAGCTTAGAGGACAAAGCCTACGAGCAGTACTTC
TRBV11-2	.	TRBD1	TRBJ2-1	CASSRGTGASYNEQFF	TGTGCCAGCAGCCGAGGGACAGGGGCCTCCTACAATGAGCAGTTCTTC
TRBV6-1	.	.	TRBJ1-1	CASRGPATEEAFF	TGTGCCAGCAGGGGGCCAGCGACGGAGGAAGCTTTCTTT
TRBV4-1	.	.	TRBJ1-1	CASSRNGGGTNTEAFF	TGCGCCAGCAGCCGAAACGGGGGGGGGACCAACACTGAAGCTTTCTTT
TRBV10-3	.	TRBD1	TRBJ2-2	CAIRTQGAGTGELFF	TGTGCCATCAGGACACAGGGGGCAGGGACCGGGGAGCTGTTTTTT
TRBV6-5	few	TRBD1	TRBJ1-5	CASSYKGQGNQPQHF	TGTGCCAGCAGCTATAAGGGACAGGGGAATCAGCCCCAGCATTTT
TRBV14	.	.	TRBJ2-7	CASSQEDYGYEQYF	TGTGCCAGCAGCCAGGAGGACTATGGGTACGAGCAGTACTTC
TRBV5-6	.	TRBD1	TRBJ2-5	CASSLGGGAVGETQYF	TGTGCCAGCAGCTTGGGAGGGGGCGCAGTGGGAGAGACCCAGTACTTC
TRBV6-5	once	.	TRBJ2-7	CASSYRGGYGQYF	TGTGCCAGCAGTTACAGGGGTGGGTACGGGCAGTACTTC
TRBV6-6	few	TRBD1	TRBJ2-2	CASSWGQGPGELFF	TGTGCCAGCAGTTGGGGACAGGGACCCGGGGAGCTGTTTTTT
TRBV11-2	.	.	TRBJ1-1	CASSLGGGYTEAFF	TGTGCCAGCAGCTTGGGGGGAGGCTACACTGAAGCTTTCTTT
TRBV5-6	few	.	TRBJ1-2	CASSFNGNYGYTF	TGTGCCAGCAGCTTCAACGGTAACTATGGCTACACCTTC
TRBV11-3	.	.	TRBJ2-3	CASSPYRDF	TGTGCCAGCAGCCCGTACAGGGACTTT
TRBV2	.	.	TRBJ1-1	CASSDSGDRNTEAFF	TGTGCCAGCAGTGATTCGGGAGACAGGAACACTGAAGCTTTCTTT
TRBV5-6	.	TRBD1	TRBJ2-1	CASSAGTGGSYNEQFF	TGTGCCAGCAGCGCCGGGACAGGGGGCTCCTACAATGAGCAGTTCTTC
TRBV15	.	.	TRBJ1-5	CATSSLRDTNQPQHF	TGTGCCACCAGCAGTCTACGGGACACAAATCAGCCCCAGCATTTT
TRBV18	.	TRBD1	TRBJ2-1	CASSPPLGQGGREQFF	TGTGCCAGCTCACCACCCCTAGGACAGGGAGGAAGAGAGCAGTTCTTC
TRBV10-3	.	TRBD2	TRBJ2-1	CAISESSGGTYNEQFF	TGTGCCATCAGTGAGTCTAGCGGGGGGACGTACAATGAGCAGTTCTTC
TRBV7-6	.	TRBD1	TRBJ1-5	CASSLKRTGPNQPQHF	TGTGCCAGCAGCTTAAAAAGGACAGGGCCCAATCAGCCCCAGCATTTT
TRBV28	.	TRBD1	TRBJ1-3	CASSSTGAGNTIYF	TGTGCCAGCAGTTCGACAGGGGCTGGAAACACCATATATTTT
TRBV12-5	.	.	TRBJ1-2	CASAPAGGGDGYTF	TGTGCTAGTGCCCCCGCCGGGGGGGGCGATGGCTACACCTTC
TRBV27	.	TRBD1	TRBJ2-3	CASNDRGRDTQYF	TGTGCCAGCAACGACAGGGGGAGAGATACGCAGTATTTT
TRBV29-1	few	TRBD2	TRBJ2-2	CSVPRASGRNTGELFF	TGCAGCGTCCCTCGAGCTAGCGGGAGAAACACCGGGGAGCTGTTTTTT
TRBV18	.	.	TRBJ1-2	CASLPDGGTQGYTF	TGTGCCAGCCTGCCGGACGGCGGGACCCAAGGCTACACCTTC
TRBV19	.	.	TRBJ1-2	CASGSPPGDYGYTF	TGTGCCAGTGGCAGCCCTCCCGGAGACTATGGCTACACCTTC
TRBV27	.	.	TRBJ2-2	CASRDKPRGTGELFF	TGTGCCAGCCGGGATAAACCCAGAGGAACCGGGGAGCTGTTTTTT
TRBV2	once	TRBD1	TRBJ1-5	CASRYTGGNQPQHF	TGTGCCAGCAGGTATACAGGGGGAAACCAGCCCCAGCATTTT
TRBV7-9	once	.	TRBJ2-2	CASSLASGYNTGELFF	TGTGCCAGCAGCTTAGCGTCAGGGTATAACACCGGGGAGCTGTTTTTT
TRBV7-2	few	TRBD1	TRBJ2-7	CASSLPGQIYEQYF	TGTGCCAGCAGCTTACCGGGACAGATATACGAGCAGTACTTC
TRBV27	.	TRBD1	TRBJ2-5	CASTETGGWETQYF	TGTGCCAGCACCGAGACAGGGGGGTGGGAGACCCAGTACTTC
TRBV4-1	.	TRBD2	TRBJ2-7	CASSFNIAGGPYEQYF	TGCGCCAGCAGCTTTAATATAGCGGGAGGGCCCTACGAGCAGTACTTC
TRBV19	few	.	TRBJ1-5	CASSAEVDQPQHF	TGTGCCAGTAGTGCGGAAGTGGATCAGCCCCAGCATTTT